This TCR beta chain was captured in a study of T cells in Graves' hyperthyroidism and ophthalmopathy. The CDR3 is 19 amino acids. Germline CDR1 MGHRA, CDR2 YSYEKL. The ends lost 0 bases at V and 7 bases at J; junction bases unmatched: 15. The investigators amplified TCR beta CDR3 regions from RNA transcripts. Researchers ran a first-round RT-PCR on the TCR CDR3 using the HTBI primer set. TCRdb processed the multiplex PCR reads anew with MiXCR; each CDR3 protein has one entry. The table lists around 580,000 distinct CDR3 sequences, over 15% of them singletons, with 18% in the top ten. The sample consisted of blood. The TCR sequence derives from a woman between 18 and 29 years old with Graves' hyperthyroidism. The V call is TRBV4-1, the J call TRBJ2-4; TRBD2 agrees at 10 bases. CDR3 protein: CASSQDRLSGGAAWNIQYF. DNA for the CDR3: TGCGCCAGCAGCCAAGATCGGCTGAGCGGGGGGGCCGCGTGGAACATTCAGTACTTC.